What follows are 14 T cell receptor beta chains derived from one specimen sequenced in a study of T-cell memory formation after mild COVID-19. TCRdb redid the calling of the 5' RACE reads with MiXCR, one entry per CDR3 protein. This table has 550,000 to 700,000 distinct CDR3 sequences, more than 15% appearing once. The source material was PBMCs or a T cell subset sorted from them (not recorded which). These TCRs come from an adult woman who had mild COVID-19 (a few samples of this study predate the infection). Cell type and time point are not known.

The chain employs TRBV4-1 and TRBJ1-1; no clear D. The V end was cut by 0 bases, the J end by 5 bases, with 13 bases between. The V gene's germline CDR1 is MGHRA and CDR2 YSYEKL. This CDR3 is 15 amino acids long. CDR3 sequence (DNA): TGCGCCAGCAGCCAAGACCGTACCTCCGGTACTGAAGCTTTCTTT. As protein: CASSQDRTSGTEAFF.

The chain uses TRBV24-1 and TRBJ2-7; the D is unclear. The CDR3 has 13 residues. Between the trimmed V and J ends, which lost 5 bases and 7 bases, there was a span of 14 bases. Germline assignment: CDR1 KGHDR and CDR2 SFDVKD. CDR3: CATSGQASGEQYF. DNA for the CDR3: TGTGCCACCAGTGGACAAGCATCAGGAGAGCAGTACTTC.

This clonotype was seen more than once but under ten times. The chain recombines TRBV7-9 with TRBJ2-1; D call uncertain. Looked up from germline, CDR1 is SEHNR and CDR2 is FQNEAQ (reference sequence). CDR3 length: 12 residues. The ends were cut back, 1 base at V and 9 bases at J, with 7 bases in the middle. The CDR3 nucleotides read TGTGCCAGCAGCTTAGTCGGGCTTGAGCAGTTCTTC. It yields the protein CASSLVGLEQFF.

The CDR3 loop is CASSLTSGAAGNIQYF. CDR3 DNA sequence: TGCGCCAGCAGCTTGACTAGCGGGGCGGCTGGTAACATTCAGTACTTC. The chain uses TRBV5-1 and TRBJ2-4, with 10 nucleotides matching TRBD2. This CDR3 has 16 residues. Germline V gives CDR1 SGHRS, CDR2 YFSETQ. V lost 1 base, J lost 7 bases, and 8 bases stayed unmatched.

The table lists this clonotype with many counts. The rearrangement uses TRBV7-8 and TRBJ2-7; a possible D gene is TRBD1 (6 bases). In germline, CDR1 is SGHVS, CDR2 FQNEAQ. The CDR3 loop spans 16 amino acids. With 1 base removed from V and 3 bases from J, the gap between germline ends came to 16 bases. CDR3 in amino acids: CASSLGLDRPFYEQYF. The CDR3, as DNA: TGTGCCAGCAGCTTAGGCCTCGACAGGCCTTTCTACGAGCAGTACTTC.

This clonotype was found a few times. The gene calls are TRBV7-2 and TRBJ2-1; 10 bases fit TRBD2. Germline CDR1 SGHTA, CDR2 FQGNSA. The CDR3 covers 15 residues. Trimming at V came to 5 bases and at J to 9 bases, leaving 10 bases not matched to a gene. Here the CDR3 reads CASSKALGLASEQFF. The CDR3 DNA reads TGTGCCAGCAGCAAAGCCCTGGGACTAGCGTCTGAGCAGTTCTTC.

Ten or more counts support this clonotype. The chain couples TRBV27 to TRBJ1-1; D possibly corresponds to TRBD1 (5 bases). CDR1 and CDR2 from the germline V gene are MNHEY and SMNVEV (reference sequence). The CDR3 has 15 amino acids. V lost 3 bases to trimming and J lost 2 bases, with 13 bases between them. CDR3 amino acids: CASSLQGALNTEAFF. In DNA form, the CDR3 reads TGTGCCAGCAGTTTGCAAGGGGCTCTTAACACTGAAGCTTTCTTT.

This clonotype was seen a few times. The CDR3 sequence is CASSYGPTNEKLFF. The CDR3 DNA reads TGTGCCAGCAGTTACGGGCCAACTAATGAAAAACTGTTTTTT. The V gene is TRBV6-5, the J gene TRBJ1-4; no clear D gene. Trimming shortened V by 2 bases and J by 0 bases, and 4 bases separated the two germline ends. This CDR3 contains 14 residues. Germline assignment: CDR1 MNHEY and CDR2 SVGAGI.

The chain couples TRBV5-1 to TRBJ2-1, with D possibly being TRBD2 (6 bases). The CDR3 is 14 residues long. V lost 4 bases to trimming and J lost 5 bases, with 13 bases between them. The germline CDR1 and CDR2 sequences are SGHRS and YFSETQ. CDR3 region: CASSPRLDNNEQFF. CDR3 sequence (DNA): TGCGCCAGCAGCCCAAGACTAGACAACAATGAGCAGTTCTTC.

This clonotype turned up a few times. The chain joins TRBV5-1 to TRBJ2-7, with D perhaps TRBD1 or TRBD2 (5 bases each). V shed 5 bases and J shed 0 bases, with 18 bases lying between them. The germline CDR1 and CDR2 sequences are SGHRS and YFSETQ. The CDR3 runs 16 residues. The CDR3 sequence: CASSLPWAGTSYEQYF. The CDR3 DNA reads TGCGCCAGCAGTTTACCCTGGGCAGGGACCTCCTACGAGCAGTACTTC.

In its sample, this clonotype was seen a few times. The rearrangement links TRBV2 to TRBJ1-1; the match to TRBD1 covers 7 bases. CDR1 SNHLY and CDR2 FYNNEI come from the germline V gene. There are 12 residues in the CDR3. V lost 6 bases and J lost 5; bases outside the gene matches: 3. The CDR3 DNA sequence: TGTGCCAGCAGAAGACAGGGAACTGAAGCTTTCTTT. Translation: CASRRQGTEAFF.

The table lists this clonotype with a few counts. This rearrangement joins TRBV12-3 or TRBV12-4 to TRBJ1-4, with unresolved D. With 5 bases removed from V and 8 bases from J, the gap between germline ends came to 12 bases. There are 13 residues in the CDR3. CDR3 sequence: CASSPRSREKLFF. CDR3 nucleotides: TGTGCCAGCAGTCCCCGGTCTAGGGAAAAACTGTTTTTT.

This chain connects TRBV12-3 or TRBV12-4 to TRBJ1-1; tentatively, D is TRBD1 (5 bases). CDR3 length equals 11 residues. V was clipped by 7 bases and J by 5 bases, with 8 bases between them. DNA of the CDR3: TGTGCCAGCAAGGGGAGGACTGAAGCTTTCTTT. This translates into CASKGRTEAFF.

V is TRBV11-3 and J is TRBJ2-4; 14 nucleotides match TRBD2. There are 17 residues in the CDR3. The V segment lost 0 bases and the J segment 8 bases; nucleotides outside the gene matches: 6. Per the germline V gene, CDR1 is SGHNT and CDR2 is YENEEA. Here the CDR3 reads CASSLDGLAGGRDIQYF. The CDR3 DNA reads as TGTGCCAGCAGCTTAGATGGACTAGCGGGAGGACGTGACATTCAGTACTTC.